The rows below give T cell receptor beta chains drawn from one sample of a study of CD8 T cells in ankylosing spondylitis. TCRdb re-derived calls from the 5' RACE reads in MiXCR, one entry per CDR3 protein. This sample carries around 160,000 distinct CDR3 sequences, approximately 10% of them seen once, and the ten largest clones take approximately 32%. Sample: blood, either unsorted or a sorted T cell fraction (not recorded which). Receptor source: a male donor with ankylosing spondylitis or in good health (not recorded which). Each CDR3 is given with its conserved first and last residue.

TRBV30 | CAWGQVNEQYF
TRBV12-3/TRBV12-4 | CASSFTGVDGYTF
TRBV11-2 | CASSLDNGGYTEAFF
TRBV7-9 | CASSGDPYNEQFF
TRBV7-9 | CASSLARSTSTDTQYF
TRBV12-3/TRBV12-4 | CASRGFPAQETQYF
TRBV27 | CASSGDQGIGTGELFF
TRBV5-6 | CASRGRDSPLEQYF
TRBV27 | CASRRTSTYNSPLHF
TRBV7-6 | CASSLAGLNTEAFF
TRBV5-1 | CASSFGQGAFYEQFF
TRBV6-1 | CASNRQVDNQLQHF
TRBV20-1 | CSAARAGGHTEAFF
TRBV18 | CASSVGTGGLGNRPQHF
TRBV6-2/TRBV6-3 | CASSYDRYNEQFF
TRBV5-5 | CASSLRSRTGAYQETQYF